Below are 25 T cell receptor beta chains sequenced from a single sample in a study of blood T cell repertoires in COVID-19. Some clones are missing from TCRdb's copy, which holds only in-frame ones; the method was immunoSEQ multiplex PCR. The data contain 120,000 or so clones, roughly 80% of them singletons. Sequenced: peripheral blood. The receptors derive from a man between 65 and 85 years old with acute or convalescent COVID-19.

The chain employs TRBV4-1 and TRBJ2-3; 9 nucleotides match TRBD1. This CDR3 contains 15 residues. Germline loops: CDR1 MGHRA, CDR2 YSYEKL. The V and J ends lost 1 base and 4 bases, in that order; junction bases with no gene match: 3. CDR3 sequence (DNA): TGCGCCAGCAGCCAAGGACAGGGGGGCGCAGATACGCAGTATTTT. It encodes CASSQGQGGADTQYF.

The J gene is TRBJ2-3, the V gene TRBV28; the match to TRBD2 covers 8 bases. The CDR3 extends over 11 amino acids. With V trimmed by 5 bases and J by 14 bases, 6 bases remained unmatched. Germline CDR1 MDHEN, CDR2 SYDVKM. The CDR3 is CASSREGQAYF. The CDR3 DNA follows: TGTGCCAGCAGTCGGGAGGGCCAAGCGTATTTT.

The chain combines TRBV6-5 with TRBJ2-7; TRBD1 matches at 9 bases. The CDR3 contains 14 residues. J was trimmed by 2 bases and V by 6 bases; bases with no gene match: 5. Germline V gene data show CDR1 as MNHEY and CDR2 as SVGAGI. In nucleotides, the CDR3 is TGTGCCAGCAGACAGAGACAGGGGGCCTACGAGCAGTACTTC. Its protein is CASRQRQGAYEQYF.

V usage is TRBV5-1 and J usage is TRBJ2-3; maybe TRBD2 (6 bases). Trimming left V 5 bases short and J 6 bases short, with 16 bases between. The CDR3 totals 14 residues. Germline loops: CDR1 SGHRS, CDR2 YFSETQ. The CDR3 here is CASRSTGVTDTQYF. DNA of the CDR3: TGCGCCAGCAGGTCCACGGGGGTGACGGATACGCAGTATTTT. Full variable domain (outside the CDR3, taken from reference TRBV5-1 and TRBJ2-3): KAGVTQTPRYLIKTRGQQVTLSCSPISGHRSVSWYQQTPGQGLQFLFEYFSETQRNKGNFPGRFSGRQFSNSRSEMNVSTLELGDSALYLCASRSTGVTDTQYFGPGTRLTVL.

This chain uses TRBV30 with TRBJ2-6, with 7 bases matching TRBD1. CDR3 length: 15 residues. V gave up 3 bases and J gave up 3 bases; unmatched junction bases: 5. CDR1 is GTSNPN, CDR2 SVGIG, per germline (reference sequence). The CDR3, as DNA: TGTGCCTGGAGGTCCGACAGGGATGGGGCCAACGTCCTGACTTTC. This translates into CAWRSDRDGANVLTF. Complete variable domain (other parts from reference TRBV30 and TRBJ2-6): SQTIHQWPATLVQPVGSPLSLECTVEGTSNPNLYWYRQAAGRGLQLLFYSVGIGQISSEVPQNLSASRPQDRQFILSSKKLLLSDSGFYLCAWRSDRDGANVLTFGAGSRLTVL.

V is TRBV30 and J is TRBJ1-6; 7 bases fit TRBD1. The germline CDR1 and CDR2 sequences are GTSNPN and SVGIG (reference sequence). V gave up 5 bases and J gave up 10 bases; unmatched junction bases: 8. The CDR3 covers 13 residues. The CDR3, as DNA: TGTGCCTGGGAAGACAGGGTAGGATCACCCCTCCACTTT. Its protein product is CAWEDRVGSPLHF. The entire variable domain, with the rest obtained from reference TRBV30 and TRBJ1-6, is as follows: SQTIHQWPATLVQPVGSPLSLECTVEGTSNPNLYWYRQAAGRGLQLLFYSVGIGQISSEVPQNLSASRPQDRQFILSSKKLLLSDSGFYLCAWEDRVGSPLHFGNGTRLTVT.

The rearrangement uses TRBV7-8 and TRBJ1-4; D call uncertain. The V gene's germline CDR1 is SGHVS and CDR2 FQNEAQ. The CDR3 covers 14 residues. The V gene lost 1 base and the J gene lost 4 bases, with 7 bases spanning the gap. The CDR3 region is CASSLELNNEKLFF. Here the CDR3 DNA reads TGTGCCAGCAGCTTAGAACTGAATAATGAAAAACTGTTTTTT.

This rearrangement joins TRBV18 to TRBJ2-1, with 10 bases identical to TRBD2. V shed 3 bases, J shed 9 bases, and the junction held 8 bases outside the gene matches. Germline V gene data show CDR1 as KGHSH and CDR2 as LQKENI. The CDR3 runs to 15 residues. The CDR3 nucleotides read TGTGCCAGCTCACCCCGAGCGGGAGGGCCGGGTGAGCAGTTCTTC. It encodes CASSPRAGGPGEQFF.

V gene TRBV3-1 (or the pseudogene TRBV3-2) combines with J gene TRBJ2-1, with TRBD1 as a possible D gene (6 bases). Trimming stripped 4 bases from V and 8 bases from J, with 15 bases between. The CDR3 covers 14 residues. CDR1 and CDR2 from the germline V gene are LGHDT and YNNKEL (reference sequence). The CDR3 DNA is TGTGCCAGCAGCCTAGAAACAGGGTCGGATGAGCAGTTCTTC. Translation gives CASSLETGSDEQFF.

The chain carries TRBV19 and TRBJ2-3; weak D call: TRBD2 (7 bases). The germline V and J ends were trimmed by 3 bases and 1 base, with 17 bases remaining between them. Germline-derived CDR1 and CDR2 are LNHDA and SQIVND (reference sequence). This CDR3 comprises 17 residues. In nucleotides, the CDR3 is TGTGCCAGTAGTATCCGAGGGGGGGGTCCGCGCACAGATACGCAGTATTTT. Translation gives CASSIRGGGPRTDTQYF.

Only a few counts were recorded for this clone. The chain uses TRBV5-1 and TRBJ2-1, with a tentative D call TRBD2 (6 bases). CDR1 is SGHRS and CDR2 is YFSETQ in the germline V gene. The CDR3 spans 13 residues. V was shortened by 4 bases and J by 10 bases, with 15 bases between the two germline ends. The CDR3 sequence: CASSLVPLAEQFF. The DNA of the CDR3 is TGCGCCAGCAGCCTCGTTCCCCTAGCGGAGCAGTTCTTC.

This chain links TRBV30 with TRBJ2-5, with TRBD2 matching over 7 bases. The CDR3 totals 13 residues. The germline gives CDR1 GTSNPN, CDR2 SVGIG (reference sequence). V lost 3 bases to trimming and J lost 4 bases; unmatched junction nucleotides: 5. Here the CDR3 reads CAWRGGVRETQYF. The CDR3 DNA follows: TGTGCCTGGAGGGGGGGGGTACGAGAGACCCAGTACTTC. The whole variable domain, filled in from reference TRBV30 and TRBJ2-5, reads SQTIHQWPATLVQPVGSPLSLECTVEGTSNPNLYWYRQAAGRGLQLLFYSVGIGQISSEVPQNLSASRPQDRQFILSSKKLLLSDSGFYLCAWRGGVRETQYFGPGTRLLVL.

The genes are TRBV7-3 and TRBJ2-3; 12 nucleotides align to TRBD2. The CDR3 runs 16 residues. V shed 5 bases, J shed 5 bases, and the junction held 8 bases outside the gene matches. Germline V gene sequence: CDR1 SGHTA, CDR2 FQGTGA. CDR3 DNA sequence: TGTGCCAGCAGCCCCGGACTAGCGGGATTGAGAGATACGCAGTATTTT. It encodes CASSPGLAGLRDTQYF.

This chain uses TRBV19 with TRBJ1-3, with unresolved D. Looked up from germline, CDR1 is LNHDA and CDR2 is SQIVND (reference sequence). Trimming cost V 10 bases and J 4 bases, with 8 bases left between them. The CDR3 is 11 amino acids. The CDR3 coding sequence is TGTGCCACCTACAGCGGAAACACCATATATTTT. Amino acids: CATYSGNTIYF.

The V and J genes are TRBV9 and TRBJ2-3; D might be TRBD2 (6 bases). Germline assignment: CDR1 SGDLS and CDR2 YYNGEE. V lost 2 bases, J lost 6 bases, and 16 bases lay in between. This CDR3 spans 15 amino acids. The CDR3 reads CASSVLEGGGDTQYF. CDR3 coding DNA: TGTGCCAGCAGCGTCCTGGAAGGTGGGGGGGATACGCAGTATTTT.

The gene calls are TRBV5-1 and TRBJ1-2; 9 positions agree with TRBD1. The CDR3 has 13 residues. Germline trimming cut 4 bases from V and 8 bases from J; bases unmatched to any gene: 6. From germline, CDR1 is SGHRS and CDR2 YFSETQ. The CDR3 region has the DNA TGCGCCAGCAGCGAGGGACAGGGAGAGGGCTACACCTTC. Protein sequence: CASSEGQGEGYTF.

The chain combines TRBV6-6 with TRBJ2-7, with D possibly matching TRBD1 (6 bases). The CDR3 loop spans 14 amino acids. From germline, CDR1 is MNHNY and CDR2 SVGAGI (reference sequence). V lost 4 bases and J 2 bases, leaving 12 bases between the germline ends. The CDR3 DNA sequence: TGTGCCAGCAGTTTTTGGACAGCTACCTACGAGCAGTACTTC. This translates into CASSFWTATYEQYF.

This clone was seen more than once but under ten times. The rearrangement uses TRBV7-9 and TRBJ2-7; D ambiguous. Trimming pared 4 bases from V and 3 bases from J, leaving 16 bases between. Germline V gives CDR1 SEHNR, CDR2 FQNEAQ (reference sequence). This CDR3 contains 15 residues. CDR3 in DNA: TGTGCCAGCAGCTCCGACGGAGATTCCCTCTACGAGCAGTACTTC. Protein sequence: CASSSDGDSLYEQYF.

The chain joins TRBV2 to TRBJ2-5; a possible D gene is TRBD1 (5 bases). V lost 5 bases and J 2 bases, leaving 9 bases between the germline ends. Germline CDR1 SNHLY, CDR2 FYNNEI. The CDR3 runs to 13 residues. CDR3 sequence reads: CASSLQEQETQYF. In DNA, the CDR3 is TGTGCCAGCAGTCTACAGGAGCAAGAGACCCAGTACTTC. Looking up the rest from reference TRBV2 and TRBJ2-5 gives the full variable domain: EPEVTQTPSHQVTQMGQEVILRCVPISNHLYFYWYRQILGQKVEFLVSFYNNEISEKSEIFDDQFSVERPDGSNFTLKIRSTKLEDSAMYFCASSLQEQETQYFGPGTRLLVL.

The chain joins TRBV12-3 or TRBV12-4 to TRBJ2-2; D is unclear. V was clipped by 3 bases and J by 0 bases, with 2 bases between them. CDR3 length equals 13 residues. The CDR3 DNA is TGTGCCAGCAGTTTCGCGAACACCGGGGAGCTGTTTTTT. Protein sequence: CASSFANTGELFF.

The genes are TRBV5-1 and TRBJ2-7, with 10 bases aligning to TRBD2. Unmatched junction bases numbered 0, after V lost 2 bases and J lost 1 base. This CDR3 is 14 amino acids long. Germline V gene sequence: CDR1 SGHRS, CDR2 YFSETQ. CDR3 in DNA: TGCGCCAGCAGCTTTAGCGGGGGGTCCTACGAGCAGTACTTC. It yields the protein CASSFSGGSYEQYF.

This chain joins TRBV6-5 and TRBJ2-5; TRBD1 might be the D (7 bases). This CDR3 is 13 amino acids long. Trimming cost V 3 bases and J 5 bases, with 10 bases left between them. Germline CDR1 reads MNHEY; CDR2 reads SVGAGI. The CDR3 protein is CASSYPGGETQYF. For the CDR3, the DNA is TGTGCCAGCAGTTATCCAGGGGGGGAGACCCAGTACTTC.

The V gene is TRBV18, the J gene TRBJ2-6, with D maybe TRBD2 (6 bases). Germline V gene lookup returns CDR1 KGHSH and CDR2 LQKENI. This CDR3 is 18 amino acids long. Trimming removed 2 bases from V and 0 bases from J, with 14 bases in between. CDR3 coding DNA: TGTGCCAGCTCACCATTTTCGGGGGTTCGCTCTGGGGCCAACGTCCTGACTTTC. It encodes CASSPFSGVRSGANVLTF.

V and J are TRBV5-8 and TRBJ2-5, with D unresolved. V was shortened by 4 bases and J by 2 bases, with 12 bases between the two germline ends. The V gene's germline CDR1 is SGHTS and CDR2 YDEGEE. The CDR3 runs to 14 residues. The CDR3 nucleotides read TGTGCCAGCAGCCTAAAACCCATTCAAGAGACCCAGTACTTC. It codes for CASSLKPIQETQYF. The full variable domain, its missing parts supplied by reference TRBV5-8 and TRBJ2-5, is EAGVTQSPTHLIKTRGQQATLRCSPISGHTSVYWYQQALGLGLQFLLWYDEGEERNRGNFPPRFSGRQFPNYSSELNVNALELEDSALYLCASSLKPIQETQYFGPGTRLLVL.

J is TRBJ2-3 and V is TRBV7-9; no clear D gene. The CDR3 totals 12 residues. V was pared by 1 base and J by 5 bases, with 4 bases between. Germline CDR1 reads SEHNR; CDR2 reads FQNEAQ (reference sequence). As DNA, the CDR3 is TGTGCCAGCAGCTTAGGAGAAGATACGCAGTATTTT. Its translation is CASSLGEDTQYF. The full variable domain, rest sourced from reference TRBV7-9 and TRBJ2-3, is DTGVSQNPRHKITKRGQNVTFRCDPISEHNRLYWYRQTLGQGPEFLTYFQNEAQLEKSRLLSDRFSAERPKGSFSTLEIQRTEQGDSAMYLCASSLGEDTQYFGPGTRLTVL.